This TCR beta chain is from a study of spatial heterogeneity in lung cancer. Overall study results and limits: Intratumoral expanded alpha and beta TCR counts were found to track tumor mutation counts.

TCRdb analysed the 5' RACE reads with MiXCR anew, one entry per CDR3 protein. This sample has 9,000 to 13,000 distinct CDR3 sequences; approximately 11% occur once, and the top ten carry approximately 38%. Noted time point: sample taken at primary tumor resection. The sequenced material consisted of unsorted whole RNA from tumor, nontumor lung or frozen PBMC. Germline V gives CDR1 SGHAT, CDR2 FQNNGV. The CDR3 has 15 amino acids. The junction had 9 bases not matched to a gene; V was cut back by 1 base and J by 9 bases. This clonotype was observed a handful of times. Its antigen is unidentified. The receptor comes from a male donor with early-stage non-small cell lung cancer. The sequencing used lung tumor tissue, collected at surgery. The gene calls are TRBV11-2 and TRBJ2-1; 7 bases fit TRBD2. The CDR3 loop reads CASSLALPWEGEQFF. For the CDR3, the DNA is TGTGCCAGCAGCTTAGCGTTACCTTGGGAGGGTGAGCAGTTCTTC.